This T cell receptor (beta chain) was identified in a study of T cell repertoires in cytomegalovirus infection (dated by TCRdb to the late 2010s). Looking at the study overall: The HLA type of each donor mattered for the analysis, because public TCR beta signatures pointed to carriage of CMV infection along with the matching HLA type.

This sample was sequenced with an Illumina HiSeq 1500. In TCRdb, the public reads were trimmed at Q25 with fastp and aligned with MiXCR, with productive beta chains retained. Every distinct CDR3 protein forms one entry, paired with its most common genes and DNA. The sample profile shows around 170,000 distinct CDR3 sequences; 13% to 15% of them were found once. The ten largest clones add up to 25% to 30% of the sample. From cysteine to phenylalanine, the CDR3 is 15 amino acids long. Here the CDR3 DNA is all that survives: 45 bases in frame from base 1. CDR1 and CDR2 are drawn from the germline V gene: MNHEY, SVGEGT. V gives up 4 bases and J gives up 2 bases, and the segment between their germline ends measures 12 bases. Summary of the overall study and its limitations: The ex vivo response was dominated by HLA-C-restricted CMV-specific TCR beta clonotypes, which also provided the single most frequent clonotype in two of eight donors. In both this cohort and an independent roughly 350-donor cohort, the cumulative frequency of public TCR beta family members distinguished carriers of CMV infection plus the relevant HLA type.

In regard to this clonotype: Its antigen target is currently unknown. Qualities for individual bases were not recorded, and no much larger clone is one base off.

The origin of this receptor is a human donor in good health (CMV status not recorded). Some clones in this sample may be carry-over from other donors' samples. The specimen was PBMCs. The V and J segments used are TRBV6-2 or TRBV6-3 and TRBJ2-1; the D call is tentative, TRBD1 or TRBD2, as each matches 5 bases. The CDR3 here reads CASSSWGSPYNEQFF. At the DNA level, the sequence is TGTGCCAGCAGTTCATGGGGGAGTCCCTACAATGAGCAGTTCTTC.